This TCR beta chain was sequenced during a study of T-cell reconstitution after alpha-beta-depleted transplantation in children. General study points: Expanded graft clones, several hundred of them, were reportedly the source of alpha-beta T cells about two months after transplant. Counts and diversity of T cells one year after transplant came mostly from newly produced T cells. Certain patients had high TCRbeta diversity at day 60, and it came from recipient T cells and thymic progenitors that survived.

The library targeted TCRbeta and was prepared with unique molecular identifiers. MiXCR, applied by TCRdb to the PCR reads, yields one record per CDR3 protein. The sample has roughly 240,000 distinct CDR3 sequences; approximately 8.9% are singletons. On this clonotype itself: Its specificity is not known. With a much larger clone just one base away, this may be a read error.

The CDR3 totals 15 residues. The receptor comes from a male patient between 5 and 17 years old who had a stem cell transplant for acute lymphoblastic leukemia, so the T cells may come from the graft donor. Sequenced material: PBMCs, mostly from graft donor cells, taken 180 days after TCRalphabeta/CD19-depleted stem cell transplant. The rearrangement uses TRBV12-3 or TRBV12-4 and TRBJ2-1; 8 bases are a match to TRBD1. Written as DNA, the CDR3 is TGTGTCAGCAGTCCGCAGGGGGCGGGATACAATGAGCAGTTCTTC. This translates into CVSSPQGAGYNEQFF.